This T cell receptor beta chain came from a study of beta chain features in type 1 diabetes. Study-wide findings and caveats: In every one of the four CD4+ subsets, TCRB CDR3s were moderately but significantly shorter in Type 1 diabetes patients.

This clone appeared a few times. Its antigen remains unknown. Since all of the isolated RNA was reverse transcribed, expressed TCRB transcripts were what got sequenced. The table came from immunoSEQ multiplex PCR; TCRdb's copy has only in-frame clones and leaves some out. The sample consists of under 350,000 clones, about 24% of them appearing once. Trimming pared 6 bases from V and 0 bases from J, leaving 12 bases between. The CDR3 contains 14 residues. Germline assignment: CDR1 SEHNR and CDR2 FQNEAQ (reference sequence). The chain employs TRBV7-9 and TRBJ2-7; maybe TRBD1 (6 bases). This TCR was sampled from a woman aged 25 to 39 with type 1 diabetes. The sample consisted of naive CD4+ T cells from blood. This chain's CDR3 is CASSSQGSSYEQYF. CDR3 sequence (DNA): TGTGCCAGCAGTTCCCAGGGGAGCTCCTACGAGCAGTACTTC.